This T cell receptor (beta chain) originates from a study of blood T cells in healthy people across ages. A second 7 to 11 cycle PCR used barcoded and J-beta primers. One entry per CDR3 protein, called by TCRdb with MiXCR from the 5' RACE reads. Here the sample spans roughly 1.7 million distinct CDR3 sequences, roughly 30% being singletons. Germline CDR1 is SGHTS and CDR2 is YDEGEE. V gave up 6 bases and J gave up 8 bases, with 23 bases separating them. The CDR3 has 16 residues. The source material was blood. J is TRBJ1-4 and V is TRBV5-8; possible D gene TRBD1, 5 bases. The receptor was isolated from a woman aged 30 to 39 in good health. Here the CDR3 DNA reads TGTGCCAGCACCCTGAAGCTGGGTCTCGGGGGAGAAAAACTGTTTTTT. The encoded protein is CASTLKLGLGGEKLFF.